Below are 23 T cell receptor beta chains sequenced from a single sample in a study of Graves' ophthalmopathy and Graves' hyperthyroidism. The authors amplified TCR beta CDR3 regions, and they did so from RNA transcripts for repertoire sequencing. The first-round RT-PCR employed HTBI primers together with the Qiagen OneStep RT-PCR kit. A multiplex PCR was then performed as the second round. MiXCR, run by TCRdb on the multiplex PCR reads, gives a single entry per CDR3 protein. The profile covers hundreds of thousands of distinct CDR3 sequences, with 22% appearing a single time and roughly 7.4% taken by the ten largest. Source material: peripheral blood. The receptors were sampled from a young woman with stable Graves' hyperthyroidism. Some clones in this sample may be carry-over from other donors' samples.

The gene calls are TRBV5-1 and TRBJ2-2; D is perhaps TRBD1 (6 bases). Germline V gene data show CDR1 as SGHRS and CDR2 as YFSETQ. This CDR3 comprises 15 residues. Trimming cost V 6 bases and J 1 base, with 13 bases left between them. CDR3: CASTKQQGNTGELFF. DNA for the CDR3: TGCGCCAGCACAAAACAACAGGGGAACACCGGGGAGCTGTTTTTT.

This clonotype has at least ten counts. The junction shows a germline mismatch at one end, possibly a read error. V usage is TRBV19 and J usage is TRBJ2-4; 9 positions match TRBD2. From germline, CDR1 is LNHDA and CDR2 SQIVND (reference sequence). This CDR3 spans 13 amino acids. The CDR3 sequence: CASRAGGQNIKYF. In DNA, the CDR3 is TGTGCCAGCCGAGCGGGGGGCCAAAACATTAAGTACTTC.

Ten or more counts support this clonotype. This chain links TRBV12-3 or TRBV12-4 with TRBJ2-5, with D unresolved. V gave up 5 bases and J gave up 0 bases, with 7 bases separating them. CDR3 length: 13 residues. The DNA for the CDR3 is TGTGCCAGCAGTACCCGGGACCAAGAGACCCAGTACTTC. This encodes CASSTRDQETQYF.

Ten or more counts support this clonotype. This chain links TRBV13 with TRBJ1-1, with no clear D. Trimming pared 5 bases from V and 0 bases from J, leaving 4 bases between. The CDR3 has 12 residues. CDR1 PRHDT and CDR2 FYEKMQ come from the germline V gene (reference sequence). The CDR3 DNA sequence: TGTGCCAGCAGCCAAATGAACACTGAAGCTTTCTTT. It codes for CASSQMNTEAFF.

This clonotype was detected ten times or more. This may arise from a read error, as a much more abundant clone is one base away. V is TRBV6-5 and J is TRBJ2-5; 8 nucleotides match TRBD2. The CDR3 contains 16 residues. Per germline, CDR1 MNHEY and CDR2 SVGAGI. After removal of 0 bases from V and 5 bases from J, the junction contained 8 bases not matched to a gene. The CDR3 protein is CASSYSWTSPVETQYF. DNA for the CDR3: TGTGCCAGCAGTTACTCCTGGACTAGCCCCGTCGAGACCCAGTACTTC.

The chain recombines TRBV6-1 with TRBJ2-5, with D unresolved. The germline V gene has CDR1 MNHNS and CDR2 SASEGT. V was trimmed by 8 bases and J by 6 bases, leaving 7 bases between them. CDR3 length equals 10 residues. The CDR3 coding sequence is TGTGCCAGCCATTCGAAGACCCAGTACTTC. Protein sequence: CASHSKTQYF.

This clonotype was detected many times. The chain has TRBV12-3 or TRBV12-4 and TRBJ1-5; a weak D match, TRBD1 (5 bases). Trimming stripped 6 bases from V and 3 bases from J, with 15 bases between. The CDR3 is 15 amino acids. CDR3 in amino acids: CASSGWGRNNQPQHF. Here the CDR3 DNA reads TGTGCCAGCAGCGGGTGGGGACGGAACAATCAGCCCCAGCATTTT.

This sequence joins TRBV6-5 and TRBJ1-2, with 11 nucleotides matching TRBD1. The CDR3 spans 15 residues. The V gene end was trimmed by 1 base and the J gene end by 7 bases; junction bases not matched to a gene: 5. Germline V lookup: CDR1 MNHEY, CDR2 SVGAGI. The CDR3 region is CASSYFSGTGGGYTF. The CDR3 DNA follows: TGTGCCAGCAGTTACTTCTCCGGGACAGGGGGTGGCTACACCTTC.

This clonotype was counted ten times or more. At one boundary the junction diverges from the germline segment, which might be a read error. V usage is TRBV11-2 and J usage is TRBJ1-5; D is unresolved. From germline, CDR1 is SGHAT and CDR2 FQNNGV. The CDR3 sequence is 13 residues long. CDR3 nucleotide sequence: TGTGCCAGCAGCGTAGAGGTCTTGCAGCCCCAGCATTTT. This codes for CASSVEVLQPQHF.

This clonotype was seen repeatedly, ten times or more. This chain joins TRBV20-1 and TRBJ2-7; D not certain. Germline CDR1 reads DFQATT; CDR2 reads SNEGSKA (reference sequence). The germline V and J ends were trimmed by 1 base and 6 bases, with 19 bases remaining between them. This CDR3 contains 15 residues. This chain's CDR3 is CSARGSQRGTFEQYF. For the CDR3, the DNA is TGCAGTGCTAGAGGTAGCCAGCGAGGTACCTTCGAGCAGTACTTC.

V usage is TRBV5-1 and J usage is TRBJ2-7; TRBD1 aligns across 8 bases. The CDR3 is made up of 15 amino acids. Germline assignment: CDR1 SGHRS and CDR2 YFSETQ. The J segment lost 3 bases and the V segment lost 4 bases, leaving 9 bases of the junction unmatched. This CDR3 reads CASSPGGLGLYEQYF. The DNA of the CDR3 is TGCGCCAGCAGCCCAGGGGGCCTTGGCCTCTACGAGCAGTACTTC.

The sample holds many counts of this clonotype. The chain employs TRBV20-1 and TRBJ2-5; the D gene is possibly TRBD1 (8 bases). V lost 4 bases and J lost 1, with 19 bases in between. The germline V gene has CDR1 DFQATT and CDR2 SNEGSKA (reference sequence). The CDR3 consists of 16 residues. The CDR3 spells CSATPNRGRVQETQYF. CDR3 nucleotides: TGCAGTGCTACCCCAAACAGGGGGAGGGTCCAAGAGACCCAGTACTTC.

This clonotype was found many times. This chain's CDR3 is CASSLGGGTGGYEQYF. CDR3 coding DNA: TGTGCCAGCAGCTTAGGTGGTGGAACAGGGGGCTACGAGCAGTACTTC. The chain uses TRBV13 and TRBJ2-7; TRBD1 agrees at 8 bases. The CDR3 consists of 16 residues. V was clipped by 0 bases and J by 3 bases; unmatched bases: 7. Per germline, CDR1 PRHDT and CDR2 FYEKMQ (reference sequence).

The rearrangement links TRBV19 to TRBJ2-2, with D maybe TRBD1 (5 bases). The CDR3 runs to 14 residues. Per the germline V gene, CDR1 is LNHDA and CDR2 is SQIVND (reference sequence). V lost 7 bases and J lost 0, with 9 bases in between. CDR3 coding DNA: TGTGCCAGTATGGGCAGGGCGAACACCGGGGAGCTGTTTTTT. It yields the protein CASMGRANTGELFF.

This clonotype was counted many times. The chain recombines TRBV6-2 or TRBV6-3 with TRBJ1-2; a weak D match, TRBD1 (5 bases). V was shortened by 3 bases and J by 7 bases, with 9 bases between the two germline ends. Germline lookup yields CDR1 MNHEY and CDR2 SVGEGT. The CDR3 runs to 12 residues. Here the CDR3 DNA reads TGTGCCAGCAGTTATGGGGCCATTGGCTACACCTTC. Amino acid sequence: CASSYGAIGYTF.

This clonotype was recorded many times. The V call is TRBV19, the J call TRBJ1-5; D unclear. Trimming cost V 10 bases and J 3 bases, with 13 bases left between them. The CDR3 has 13 residues. Per the germline V gene, CDR1 is LNHDA and CDR2 is SQIVND (reference sequence). CDR3 nucleotide sequence: TGTGCCACCCACTCGCAGGCCAATCAGCCCCAGCATTTT. It yields the protein CATHSQANQPQHF.

There are many counts of this clonotype. This sequence joins TRBV6-1 and TRBJ1-5; D might be TRBD1 (5 bases). Trimming cost V 5 bases and J 6 bases, with 17 bases left between them. The CDR3 sequence is 15 residues long. The germline gives CDR1 MNHNS, CDR2 SASEGT. CDR3 protein: CASSPQGFGSQPQHF. DNA for the CDR3: TGTGCCAGCAGTCCCCAGGGCTTTGGTAGTCAGCCCCAGCATTTT.

This clonotype was observed at least ten times. The chain uses TRBV6-1 and TRBJ1-2; TRBD1 aligns across 7 bases. The trim removed 7 bases at V and 3 bases at J, leaving 11 bases unmatched. Germline V gene lookup returns CDR1 MNHNS and CDR2 SASEGT. This CDR3 contains 15 residues. The chain's CDR3 is CASTSSQGGDYGYTF. The CDR3 nucleotides are TGTGCCAGCACCTCTTCCCAGGGGGGCGACTATGGCTACACCTTC.

This clonotype was picked up a small number of times. The CDR3 region has the DNA TGTGCCTGGACTGGACCCACCAGAGGCCTCGGTGTAGCGGGTCAGCCCCAGCATTTT. This codes for CAWTGPTRGLGVAGQPQHF. The rearrangement joins TRBV30 to TRBJ1-5; unclear D gene. Germline CDR1 reads GTSNPN; CDR2 reads SVGIG (reference sequence). The CDR3 has 19 residues. Deletions cut 4 bases from V and 6 bases from J, with 31 bases between.

This clonotype was seen many times. V is TRBV5-6 and J is TRBJ1-2; D gene unclear. Germline CDR1 SGHDT, CDR2 YYEEEE. Trimming left V 0 bases short and J 11 bases short, with 11 bases between. CDR3 length: 12 amino acids. Here the CDR3 DNA reads TGTGCCAGCAGCTTGGTCGTCCGGGAGTACACCTTC. Translating it yields CASSLVVREYTF.

This chain connects TRBV15 to TRBJ1-1, with 7 bases identical to TRBD1. V lost 0 bases and J lost 7; bases outside the gene matches: 8. Germline V gene data show CDR1 as LNHNV and CDR2 as YYDKDF (reference sequence). The CDR3 runs 15 residues. The CDR3 DNA reads as TGTGCCACCAGCAGAGATTATACAGGGGAGGGTGAAGCTTTCTTT. It specifies CATSRDYTGEGEAFF.

In its sample, this clonotype was seen many times. The V gene is TRBV29-1, the J gene TRBJ2-7; 7 bases match TRBD2. The V and J ends lost 3 bases and 4 bases, in that order; junction bases with no gene match: 6. The CDR3 length is 13 residues. Germline CDR1 is SQVTM and CDR2 is ANQGSEA. In DNA form, the CDR3 reads TGCAGCGTTGAGTATAGCGGGTTGTACGAGCAGTACTTC. Translated, it gives CSVEYSGLYEQYF.

This chain uses TRBV25-1 with TRBJ2-7; D could derive from TRBD1 or TRBD2 (5 bases each). CDR1 is MGHDK, CDR2 SYGVNS, per germline. This CDR3 has 12 residues. CDR3 sequence (DNA): TGTGGACACCGGGGCAGAACCTACGAGCAGTACTTC. Translating it yields CGHRGRTYEQYF.